This section outlines one T cell receptor beta chain sequence together with its context. The read ends 3 residues before the CDR3 terminus; that terminus is restored from the germline J gene. The record originates from a study of T cells in women clearing cervical HPV infection. From germline, CDR1 is GTSNPN and CDR2 SVGIG (reference sequence). This CDR3 contains 15 residues. Trimming removed 0 bases from V and 0 bases from J, with 11 bases in between. Measured with immunoSEQ multiplex PCR; TCRdb has only the in-frame clones, and not every one. The repertoire table contains fewer than 30,000 clones. The gene calls are TRBV30 and TRBJ1-1; D is unresolved. The receptor was isolated from a woman aged 18 to 75 with a cervical HPV16 infection that either progressed to CIN3+ or cleared (not recorded which). Sample: blood buffy coat. Incomplete CDR3 DNA: TGTGCCTGGAGTGTAGGACTCCGGGTGAACACTGAA. It yields the protein CAWSVGLRVNTE. The CDR3 in its entirety is CAWSVGLRVNTEAFF. The whole variable domain, filled in from reference TRBV30 and TRBJ1-1, reads SQTIHQWPATLVQPVGSPLSLECTVEGTSNPNLYWYRQAAGRGLQLLFYSVGIGQISSEVPQNLSASRPQDRQFILSSKKLLLSDSGFYLCAWSVGLRVNTEAFFGQGTRLTVV.